This paragraph reports one T cell receptor beta chain. Its matching antigen is unknown. Method: immunoSEQ multiplex PCR; TCRdb's copy keeps in-frame clones and lacks some. This table has more than 95,000 clones, 93% appearing once. The data are from a study of siplizumab effects on memory and regulatory T cells. Study findings and constraints: Unstimulated naive T cells seemed to show more diversity than memory cells did, and they also seemed to be among the major contributors to the alloresponse.

Sequencing input: Tregs sorted from blood. This receptor was identified in a human donor in good health.

Here the CDR3 DNA reads TGTGCCGCTGGGAGGGGGACTGAAGCTTTCTTT. It codes for CAAGRGTEAFF. The J gene is TRBJ1-1, the V gene TRBV19, with TRBD1 as a possible D gene (6 bases). This CDR3 has 11 amino acids. With 11 bases removed from V and 5 bases from J, the gap between germline ends came to 12 bases. Germline V gene sequence: CDR1 LNHDA, CDR2 SQIVND (reference sequence).